This TCR beta chain stems from a study of identical twins. General study results and limits: There were fewer insertions in abundant cord blood beta clonotypes, but memory repertoires showed no such pattern.

TCRdb reanalysed the 5' RACE reads using MiXCR and keeps one entry per CDR3 protein. The sample shows 1.5 million or so distinct CDR3 sequences, around a third of them seen only once. This clonotype was counted at least ten times. What it recognizes is unknown. Germline CDR1 reads SGHAT; CDR2 reads FQNNGV. V was cut by 1 base and J by 0 bases, with 8 bases left in between. CDR3 length equals 15 residues. Material for sequencing was cord blood. This chain uses TRBV11-2 with TRBJ2-3; the D is unclear. The TCR sequence derives from a newborn girl in good health. The CDR3 DNA reads as TGTGCCAGCAGCTTAGGGGTCCGTAGCACAGATACGCAGTATTTT. Amino acids: CASSLGVRSTDTQYF.